This is a list of T cell receptor beta chains from one sample in a study of beta chain features in type 1 diabetes. Profiled with immunoSEQ multiplex PCR; TCRdb holds only in-frame clones, not every one. The sample has a few hundred thousand clones; more than 13% are singletons. The sequenced material came from naive CD4+ T cells from blood. The receptors originated from a woman between 18 and 29 years old in good health. The CDR3 runs from the conserved cysteine through the conserved F or W. D genes are given only for firm matches. The listing skips clone size in some rows; elsewhere it reads once, few, many or a size class.

v_gene	abundance	d_gene	j_gene	CDR3aa	CDR3nt
TRBV29-1	NA	NA	TRBJ1-5	CSIKTDSNQPQHF	TGCAGCATAAAGACAGATAGCAATCAGCCCCAGCATTTT
TRBV14	few	TRBD1	TRBJ2-6	CASSQDQGAGANVLTF	TGTGCCAGCAGCCAAGATCAGGGGGCTGGGGCCAACGTCCTGACTTTC
TRBV6-5	few	NA	TRBJ2-7	CASGPRGRSYEQYF	TGTGCCAGCGGTCCAAGGGGCAGGTCCTACGAGCAGTACTTC
TRBV9	NA	TRBD2	TRBJ2-2	CASSYGLAGTGELFF	TGTGCCAGCAGCTACGGACTAGCGGGAACCGGGGAGCTGTTTTTT
TRBV7-6	few	TRBD2	TRBJ2-3	CASSPLGGVSTDTQYF	TGTGCCAGCAGCCCGTTGGGGGGGGTAAGCACAGATACGCAGTATTTT
TRBV4-3	few	TRBD2	TRBJ2-7	CASSRGLAGDPYEQYF	TGCGCCAGCAGCCGGGGCTTAGCGGGAGACCCCTACGAGCAGTACTTC
TRBV4-1	NA	NA	TRBJ2-7	CASSQGMDSGTYEQYF	TGCGCCAGCAGCCAAGGAATGGACAGCGGTACCTACGAGCAGTACTTC
TRBV6-1	few	TRBD1	TRBJ1-5	CASRRRGQNQPQHF	TGTGCCAGCAGGCGAAGGGGACAGAATCAGCCCCAGCATTTT
TRBV27	NA	TRBD1	TRBJ1-4	CASSFTGEIEKLFF	TGTGCCAGCAGTTTTACAGGGGAAATCGAAAAACTGTTTTTT
TRBV30	NA	TRBD1	TRBJ1-5	CAWGDRGNQPQHF	TGTGCCTGGGGGGACAGGGGCAATCAGCCCCAGCATTTT
TRBV2	NA	NA	TRBJ1-1	CASSPGPGLNTEAFF	TGTGCCAGCAGCCCAGGGCCGGGCTTGAACACTGAAGCTTTCTTT